This T cell receptor beta chain was profiled in a study of blood T cell repertoires in COVID-19. This CDR3 is built from 16 residues. The ends lost 5 bases at V and 1 base at J; junction bases unmatched: 8. Per germline, CDR1 MNHNY and CDR2 SVGAGI (reference sequence). As processed by the authors: Cell counts per sample came from amplifying reference gene primers. Only in-frame clones appear in the TCRdb table, and some are missing; sequencing was by immunoSEQ multiplex PCR. D and trimming come from the DNA, and the V and J calls and clone size come from that table. The table includes some 200,000 clones, 89% detected once.

This receptor was taken from a woman aged 40 to 55 with acute or convalescent COVID-19. The chain has TRBV6-6 and TRBJ1-1, with 9 positions matching TRBD1. The sample consisted of peripheral blood. The DNA for the CDR3 is TGTGCCAGCAGTACCACGACAGGGGGATCGAACACTGAAGCTTTCTTT. Residues: CASSTTTGGSNTEAFF.